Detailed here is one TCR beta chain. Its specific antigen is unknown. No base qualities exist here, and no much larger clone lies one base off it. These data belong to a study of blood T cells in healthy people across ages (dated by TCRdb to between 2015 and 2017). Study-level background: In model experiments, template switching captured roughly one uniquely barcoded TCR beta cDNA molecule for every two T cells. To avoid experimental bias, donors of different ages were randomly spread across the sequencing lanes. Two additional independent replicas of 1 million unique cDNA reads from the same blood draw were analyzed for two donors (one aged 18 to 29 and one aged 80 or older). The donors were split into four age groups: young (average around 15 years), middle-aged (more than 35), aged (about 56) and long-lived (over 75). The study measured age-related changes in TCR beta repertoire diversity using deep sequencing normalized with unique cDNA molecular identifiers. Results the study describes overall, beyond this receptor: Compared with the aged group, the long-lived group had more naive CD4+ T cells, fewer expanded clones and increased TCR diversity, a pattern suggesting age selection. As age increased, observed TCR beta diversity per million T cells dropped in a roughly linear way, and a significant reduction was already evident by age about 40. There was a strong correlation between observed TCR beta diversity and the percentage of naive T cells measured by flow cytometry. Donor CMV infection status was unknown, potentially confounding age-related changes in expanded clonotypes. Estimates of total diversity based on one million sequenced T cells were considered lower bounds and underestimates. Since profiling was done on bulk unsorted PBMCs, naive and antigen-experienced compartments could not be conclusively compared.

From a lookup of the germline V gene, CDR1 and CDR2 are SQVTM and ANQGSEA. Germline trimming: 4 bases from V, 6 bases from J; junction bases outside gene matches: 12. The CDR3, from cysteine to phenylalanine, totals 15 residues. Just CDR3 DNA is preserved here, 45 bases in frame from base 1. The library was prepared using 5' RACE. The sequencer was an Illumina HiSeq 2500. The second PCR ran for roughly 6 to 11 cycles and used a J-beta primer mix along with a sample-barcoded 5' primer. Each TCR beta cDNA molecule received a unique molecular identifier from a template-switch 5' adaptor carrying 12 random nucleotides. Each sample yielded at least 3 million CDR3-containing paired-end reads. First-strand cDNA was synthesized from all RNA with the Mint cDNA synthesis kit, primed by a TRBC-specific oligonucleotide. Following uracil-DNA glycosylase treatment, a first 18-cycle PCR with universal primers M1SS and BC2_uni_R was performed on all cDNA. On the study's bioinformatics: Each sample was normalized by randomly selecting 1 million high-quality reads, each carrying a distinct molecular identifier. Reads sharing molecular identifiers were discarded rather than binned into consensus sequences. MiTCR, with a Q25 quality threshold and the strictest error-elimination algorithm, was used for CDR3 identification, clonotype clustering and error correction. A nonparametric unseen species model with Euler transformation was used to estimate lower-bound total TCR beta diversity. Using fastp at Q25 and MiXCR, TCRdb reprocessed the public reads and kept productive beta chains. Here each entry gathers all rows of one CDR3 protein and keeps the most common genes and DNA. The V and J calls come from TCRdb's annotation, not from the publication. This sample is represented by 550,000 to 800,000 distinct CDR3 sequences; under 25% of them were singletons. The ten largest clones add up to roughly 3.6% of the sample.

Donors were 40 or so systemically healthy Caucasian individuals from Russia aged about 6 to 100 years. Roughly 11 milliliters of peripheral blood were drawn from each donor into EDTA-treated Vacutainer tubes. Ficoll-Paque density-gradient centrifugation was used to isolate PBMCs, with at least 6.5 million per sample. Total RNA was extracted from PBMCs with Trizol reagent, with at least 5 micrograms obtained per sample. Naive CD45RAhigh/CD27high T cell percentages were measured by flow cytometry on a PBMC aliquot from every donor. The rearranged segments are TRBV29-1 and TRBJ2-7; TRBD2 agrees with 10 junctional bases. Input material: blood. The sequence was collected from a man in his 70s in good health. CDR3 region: CSVAPASGRSREQYF. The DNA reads TGCAGCGTTGCCCCCGCTAGCGGGAGATCTCGCGAGCAGTACTTC.